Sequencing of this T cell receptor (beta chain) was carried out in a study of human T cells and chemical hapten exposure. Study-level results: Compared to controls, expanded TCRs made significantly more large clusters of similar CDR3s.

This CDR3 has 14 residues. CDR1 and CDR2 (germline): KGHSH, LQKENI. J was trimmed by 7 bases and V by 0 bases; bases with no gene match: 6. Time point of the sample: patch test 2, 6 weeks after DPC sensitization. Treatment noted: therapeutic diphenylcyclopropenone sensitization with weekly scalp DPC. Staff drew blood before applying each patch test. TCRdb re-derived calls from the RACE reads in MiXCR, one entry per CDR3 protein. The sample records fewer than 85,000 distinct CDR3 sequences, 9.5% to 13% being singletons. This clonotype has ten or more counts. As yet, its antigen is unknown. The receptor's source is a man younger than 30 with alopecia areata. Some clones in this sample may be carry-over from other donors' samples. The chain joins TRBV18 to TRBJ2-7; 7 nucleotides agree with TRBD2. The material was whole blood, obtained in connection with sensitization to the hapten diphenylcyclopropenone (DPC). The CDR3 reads CASSPPPGRGEQYV. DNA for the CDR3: TGTGCCAGCTCACCACCGCCGGGGCGGGGGGAGCAGTACGTC.